This T cell receptor beta chain originates from a study of OX40 agonist ivuxolimab in advanced cancers. Study information: Patients received the agonistic anti-OX40 (CD134) antibody ivuxolimab. Three individuals attained partial responses, comprising one hepatocellular carcinoma case and two cutaneous melanoma cases.

For this clone: Its antigen is undetermined.

Trimming removed 0 bases from V and 0 bases from J; junction bases left unmatched: 3. Germline V gives CDR1 SGHNT, CDR2 YYREEE (reference sequence). This CDR3 has 17 amino acids. Study-wide points: In the expanded peripheral T cells, antigen specificity was never determined. More expanded clones were found, on average, in CD8+ than in CD4+ T cells.

The protocol was immunoSEQ multiplex PCR, while the TCRdb copy is restricted to in-frame clones and leaves out a portion. The repertoire consists of over 70,000 clones, with approximately 94% occurring once and the leading ten covering 14%. The origin of this receptor is an adult with an advanced solid tumor such as melanoma, head and neck, liver or kidney cancer. Sequenced material: CD4+ or CD8+ T cells sorted from blood, taken in a trial of the OX40 agonist ivuxolimab. The V gene is TRBV5-4, the J gene TRBJ2-1, with 10 bases matching TRBD2. The chain's CDR3 is CASSLGSSGSSYNEQFF. CDR3 sequence (DNA): TGTGCCAGCAGCTTGGGGTCTAGCGGGAGCTCCTACAATGAGCAGTTCTTC.